This passage covers 6 T cell receptor beta chains from one sample sequenced in a study of blood T cells in healthy people across ages. A second about 7 to 12 cycle PCR used barcoded and J-beta primers. TCRdb processed the 5' RACE reads anew with MiXCR; each CDR3 protein has one entry. The sample shows fewer than 750,000 distinct CDR3 sequences, 40% to 65% of them seen only once. The sample was blood. The receptors were gathered from a woman of 80 years or more in good health.

The sample holds a few counts of this clonotype. The V gene is TRBV6-6, the J gene TRBJ2-7; unclear D gene. V lost 0 bases, J lost 5 bases, and 11 bases lay in between. Germline-derived CDR1 and CDR2 are MNHNY and SVGAGI (reference sequence). CDR3 size: 14 residues. CDR3 sequence reads: CASSYSGRSHEQYF. For the CDR3, the DNA is TGTGCCAGCAGTTACTCTGGCAGATCCCACGAGCAGTACTTC.

The rearrangement links TRBV5-1 to TRBJ1-1; D call uncertain. Looked up from germline, CDR1 is SGHRS and CDR2 is YFSETQ. The CDR3 covers 14 residues. With 5 bases removed from V and 0 bases from J, the gap between germline ends came to 11 bases. The CDR3 spells CASSDVAVNTEAFF. The CDR3, as DNA: TGCGCCAGCAGTGACGTAGCAGTGAACACTGAAGCTTTCTTT.

The J gene is TRBJ2-5, the V gene TRBV18, with D tentatively TRBD2 (5 bases). V lost 2 bases, J lost 5 bases, and 12 bases lay in between. The CDR3 has 14 residues. In germline, CDR1 is KGHSH, CDR2 LQKENI. The DNA for the CDR3 is TGTGCCAGCTCACCAGGGTATACGGGGGAGACCCAGTACTTC. Encoded protein: CASSPGYTGETQYF.

As for this clonotype: A clone one base away is much larger, so this may be a read error. The V call is TRBV9, the J call TRBJ2-3; D perhaps matches TRBD1 (7 bases). The V gene's germline CDR1 is SGDLS and CDR2 YYNGEE. CDR3 length equals 15 residues. Trimming stripped 4 bases from V and 4 bases from J, with 16 bases between. CDR3 in DNA: TGTGCCAGCAGCACCCAGGGGGGTTTGGCAGATACGCAGTATTTT. It is translated as CASSTQGGLADTQYF.

This clonotype was detected a few times. CDR3 protein: CASSRTVDRTYNEQYF. DNA of the CDR3: TGCGCCAGCAGCCGCACAGTGGACAGGACTTACAATGAGCAGTACTTC. The chain has TRBV5-1 and TRBJ2-7; 7 bases agree with TRBD1. CDR1 and CDR2 (germline): SGHRS, YFSETQ. This CDR3 has 16 residues. The V gene end was trimmed by 4 bases and the J gene end by 7 bases; junction bases not matched to a gene: 17.

Of note for this clonotype: A read error is possible here, since a much larger clone lies one base away. The chain is built from TRBV7-3 and TRBJ2-1; D remains unclear. Trimming removed 5 bases from V and 5 bases from J, with 19 bases in between. The germline gives CDR1 SGHTA, CDR2 FQGTGA. There are 16 residues in the CDR3. CDR3 coding DNA: TGTGCCAGCAGCCTGTATAGTATTGTCGTTGACAATGAGCAGTTCTTC. Its translation is CASSLYSIVVDNEQFF. Together with reference TRBV7-3 and TRBJ2-1, the CDR3 gives the full variable domain: GAGVSQTPSNKVTEKGKYVELRCDPISGHTALYWYRQSLGQGPEFLIYFQGTGAADDSGLPNDRFFAVRPEGSVSTLKIQRTERGDSAVYLCASSLYSIVVDNEQFFGPGTRLTVL.